The next 31 T cell receptor beta chains were all read from a single sample in a study of blood T cell repertoires in COVID-19 (dated by TCRdb to between 2020 and 2021). The method behind the library was the immunoSEQ multiplex PCR assay. Held by TCRdb, this immuneACCESS table contains in-frame sequences only and omits some clones. Under half of the omission traces to an unresolved V gene where checked; the cause of the rest is unknown. Across this sample there are 200,000 or so clones, with 80% to 90% seen only once. Approximately 15% of the sample is in the top ten clones. The material sequenced was peripheral blood. Source of these receptors: a man younger than 40 with active or convalescent COVID-19.

As to this clone: Other DNA sequences in the sample encode the same CDR3. The rearrangement uses TRBV2 and TRBJ2-1, with 12 bases identical to TRBD2. Germline CDR1 SNHLY, CDR2 FYNNEI. The CDR3 is made up of 15 amino acids. J was trimmed by 4 bases and V by 7 bases; bases with no gene match: 5. CDR3 sequence: CASTPGLAGYNEQFF. The CDR3 DNA reads TGTGCCAGCACCCCGGGACTAGCGGGTTACAATGAGCAGTTCTTC.

J is TRBJ2-3 and V is TRBV24-1; D might be TRBD2 (6 bases). CDR3 length: 17 residues. CDR1 is KGHDR, CDR2 SFDVKD, per germline. V shed 5 bases and J shed 4 bases, with 21 bases lying between them. CDR3 sequence (DNA): TGTGCCACCAGTGGTCTCCATTCGGGAGAGGAGTCAGATACGCAGTATTTT. It is translated as CATSGLHSGEESDTQYF.

V is TRBV2 and J is TRBJ1-1; TRBD1 agrees at 9 bases. Germline V gives CDR1 SNHLY, CDR2 FYNNEI. This CDR3 is built from 15 residues. V lost 5 bases to trimming and J lost 0 bases; unmatched junction nucleotides: 4. CDR3 in DNA: TGTGCCAGCAGTCCGGGACAGGGTATGAACACTGAAGCTTTCTTT. It translates to CASSPGQGMNTEAFF.

V and J are TRBV7-9 and TRBJ1-2; 8 bases are shared with TRBD1. V trimming: 3 bases; J trimming: 4 bases; junction bases outside the gene matches: 1. The CDR3 is 13 residues long. The V gene's germline CDR1 is SEHNR and CDR2 FQNEAQ (reference sequence). Written as DNA, the CDR3 is TGTGCCAGCAGCTTTGGGACAGGCTATGGCTACACCTTC. It specifies CASSFGTGYGYTF.

CDR3 bases: TGCAGCGTGCGGACGCGGGGCTCCTACGAGCAGTACTTC. The encoded protein is CSVRTRGSYEQYF. The chain is built from TRBV29-1 and TRBJ2-7, with a weak D call TRBD2 (6 bases). This CDR3 comprises 13 residues. V was shortened by 6 bases and J by 0 bases, with 12 bases between the two germline ends. CDR1 is SQVTM and CDR2 is ANQGSEA in the germline V gene.

This chain connects TRBV7-8 to TRBJ2-5, with D perhaps TRBD1 (5 bases). This CDR3 has 17 residues. Deletions cut 5 bases from V and 5 bases from J, with 24 bases between. Per the germline V gene, CDR1 is SGHVS and CDR2 is FQNEAQ. CDR3 sequence reads: CASSPGRSSTDDETQYF. The CDR3 coding sequence is TGTGCCAGCAGCCCAGGCCGCTCCTCGACAGACGATGAGACCCAGTACTTC.

The chain combines TRBV7-9 with TRBJ1-5; the match to TRBD1 covers 9 bases. Losses at the gene ends were 5 bases for V and 0 bases for J; bases not matched to a gene: 5. The germline V gene has CDR1 SEHNR and CDR2 FQNEAQ (reference sequence). The CDR3 contains 16 residues. The CDR3 region has the DNA TGTGCCAGCAGCAAGGGACAGGGCCTTAGCAATCAGCCCCAGCATTTT. Amino acids: CASSKGQGLSNQPQHF. The entire variable domain, with the rest obtained from reference TRBV7-9 and TRBJ1-5, is as follows: DTGVSQNPRHKITKRGQNVTFRCDPISEHNRLYWYRQTLGQGPEFLTYFQNEAQLEKSRLLSDRFSAERPKGSFSTLEIQRTEQGDSAMYLCASSKGQGLSNQPQHFGDGTRLSIL.

The CDR3 nucleotides read TGTGCCAGTAGTATAATAGGAGAACAGGGCACCGGGGAGCTGTTTTTT. Its translation: CASSIIGEQGTGELFF. The chain couples TRBV19 to TRBJ2-2; weak D call: TRBD1 (6 bases). Trimming removed 2 bases at V and 4 bases at J, with 14 bases between. Germline CDR1 LNHDA, CDR2 SQIVND (reference sequence). The CDR3 sequence is 16 residues long.

The V call is TRBV14, the J call TRBJ1-1; tentatively, D is TRBD1 (5 bases). V was pared by 1 base and J by 11 bases, with 14 bases between. The CDR3 spans 13 residues. CDR1 and CDR2 from the germline V gene are SGHDN and FVKESK. The CDR3 spells CASSQGMGQRAFF. DNA for the CDR3: TGTGCCAGCAGCCAAGGGATGGGGCAAAGGGCTTTCTTT.

The V and J genes are TRBV4-1 and TRBJ2-7, with TRBD1 as a possible D gene (6 bases). This CDR3 comprises 15 residues. Germline V gives CDR1 MGHRA, CDR2 YSYEKL. Between the trimmed V and J ends, which lost 4 bases and 5 bases, there was a span of 18 bases. CDR3 coding DNA: TGCGCCAGCAGCCCCGTAAGGGGCAGGGGAGACGAGCAGTACTTC. Residues: CASSPVRGRGDEQYF.

The chain is built from TRBV27 and TRBJ1-6; D uncertain. CDR1 and CDR2 from the germline V gene are MNHEY and SMNVEV (reference sequence). This CDR3 is 14 amino acids long. V shed 3 bases and J shed 9 bases, with 12 bases lying between them. In DNA, the CDR3 is TGTGCCAGCAGTTTCAACGCGGTCGGTTCACCCCTCCACTTT. Amino acids: CASSFNAVGSPLHF.

This chain connects TRBV7-2 to TRBJ2-1; D gene unclear. Germline CDR1 is SGHTA and CDR2 is FQGNSA. V lost 4 bases and J 4 bases, leaving 14 bases between the germline ends. The CDR3 is 15 residues long. The CDR3 region is CASSSSGGRYNEQFF. The CDR3, as DNA: TGTGCCAGCAGCTCCTCTGGTGGGCGTTACAATGAGCAGTTCTTC.

The chain has TRBV24-1 and TRBJ2-5, with a weak D call TRBD1 (5 bases). The CDR3 spans 13 residues. The germline V gene encodes CDR1 KGHDR and CDR2 SFDVKD. With 9 bases removed from V and 2 bases from J, the gap between germline ends came to 12 bases. The CDR3 region is CATESGFQETQYF. In nucleotides, the CDR3 is TGTGCCACCGAGTCAGGGTTTCAAGAGACCCAGTACTTC.

This clone showed up just once. The V gene is TRBV29-1, the J gene TRBJ1-2, with 7 positions matching TRBD1. The germline V gene has CDR1 SQVTM and CDR2 ANQGSEA. V was clipped by 6 bases and J by 4 bases; unmatched bases: 8. This CDR3 is built from 13 residues. CDR3 residues: CSVATGAPYGYTF. Here the CDR3 DNA reads TGCAGCGTCGCCACAGGGGCCCCCTATGGCTACACCTTC.

This clone appeared a few times. The V gene is TRBV5-1, the J gene TRBJ1-2, with 8 positions matching TRBD1. The V and J ends lost 0 bases and 2 bases, in that order; junction bases with no gene match: 6. The length of the CDR3 is 16 residues. CDR1 and CDR2 from the germline V gene are SGHRS and YFSETQ. CDR3 in DNA: TGCGCCAGCAGCTTGGTGAGGGCAGGGGGCAACTATGGCTACACCTTC. The encoded protein is CASSLVRAGGNYGYTF. The entire variable domain, with the rest obtained from reference TRBV5-1 and TRBJ1-2, is as follows: KAGVTQTPRYLIKTRGQQVTLSCSPISGHRSVSWYQQTPGQGLQFLFEYFSETQRNKGNFPGRFSGRQFSNSRSEMNVSTLELGDSALYLCASSLVRAGGNYGYTFGSGTRLTVV.

This clone was counted between two and nine times. The chain recombines TRBV19 with TRBJ1-1; the D gene is possibly TRBD1 (6 bases). Germline V gene data show CDR1 as LNHDA and CDR2 as SQIVND (reference sequence). The V end was cut by 6 bases, the J end by 1 base, with 18 bases between. The CDR3 contains 16 residues. The CDR3 loop is CASRYYGGAANTEAFF. CDR3 in DNA: TGTGCCAGTAGATATTACGGGGGGGCTGCGAACACTGAAGCTTTCTTT.

The rearrangement joins TRBV19 to TRBJ2-6; TRBD1 agrees at 7 bases. Germline CDR1 is LNHDA and CDR2 is SQIVND (reference sequence). The CDR3 loop spans 17 amino acids. With V trimmed by 9 bases and J by 0 bases, 11 bases remained unmatched. The CDR3 DNA reads as TGTGCCAGCGGCTTGGGACAGTCTTCCTCTGGGGCCAACGTCCTGACTTTC. Its translation is CASGLGQSSSGANVLTF. Supplemented by reference TRBV19 and TRBJ2-6, the full variable domain reads DGGITQSPKYLFRKEGQNVTLSCEQNLNHDAMYWYRQDPGQGLRLIYYSQIVNDFQKGDIAEGYSVSREKKESFPLTVTSAQKNPTAFYLCASGLGQSSSGANVLTFGAGSRLTVL.

The gene calls are TRBV29-1 and TRBJ2-7; 7 nucleotides line up with TRBD1. V lost 2 bases and J lost 3; bases outside the gene matches: 4. Germline CDR1 is SQVTM and CDR2 is ANQGSEA. The CDR3 loop spans 13 amino acids. The CDR3 bases are TGCAGCGTTGAACCCCAGGGGGTCTACGAGCAGTACTTC. Translated: CSVEPQGVYEQYF.

The genes are TRBV19 and TRBJ2-5, with D perhaps TRBD2 (5 bases). The CDR3 is made up of 13 amino acids. Germline CDR1 LNHDA, CDR2 SQIVND (reference sequence). Trimming left V 10 bases short and J 5 bases short, with 17 bases between. The DNA for the CDR3 is TGTGCCATTGGCAGTCCACCGGGGGAGACCCAGTACTTC. Residues: CAIGSPPGETQYF.

V gene TRBV6-5 combines with J gene TRBJ1-5, with D tentatively TRBD1 (5 bases). This CDR3 region has 13 residues. V dropped 8 bases and J dropped 5 bases, with 13 bases sitting between them. Per germline, CDR1 MNHEY and CDR2 SVGAGI. CDR3 sequence: CASGRQIDQPQHF. For the CDR3, the DNA is TGTGCCAGCGGCCGACAGATAGATCAGCCCCAGCATTTT.

Regarding this clone: Other DNA sequences in the sample encode the same CDR3. The chain uses TRBV7-9 and TRBJ2-7; 7 nucleotides align to TRBD1. Germline lookup yields CDR1 SEHNR and CDR2 FQNEAQ (reference sequence). The CDR3 is 13 amino acids. V was clipped by 4 bases and J by 2 bases; unmatched bases: 2. Here the CDR3 reads CASSSGQTYEQYV. As DNA, the CDR3 is TGTGCCAGCAGCTCGGGACAGACCTACGAGCAGTACGTC.

The rearrangement joins TRBV28 to TRBJ2-7; TRBD2 aligns across 10 bases. V dropped 5 bases and J dropped 7; count of bases not matched to a gene: 11. CDR1 and CDR2 (germline): MDHEN, SYDVKM. This CDR3 comprises 15 residues. The DNA for the CDR3 is TGTGCCAGCAGTAGAACGCCTAGCGGGGGATATGAGCAGTACGTC. Protein product: CASSRTPSGGYEQYV.

This clone has only one observation. CDR3 bases: TGTGCCAGCACCAACCTAGGGAGGGAACACCTCCGAACTGAAGCTTTCTTT. This sequence encodes CASTNLGREHLRTEAFF. The chain carries TRBV9 and TRBJ1-1, with D unresolved. V lost 6 bases, J lost 5 bases, and 26 bases lay in between. The germline V gene has CDR1 SGDLS and CDR2 YYNGEE. This CDR3 contains 17 residues.

V and J are TRBV7-9 and TRBJ1-4, with 8 bases that match TRBD1. CDR1 is SEHNR, CDR2 FQNEAQ, per germline (reference sequence). V trimming: 2 bases; J trimming: 0 bases; junction bases outside the gene matches: 8. CDR3 length: 18 residues. The CDR3 loop is CASSLPGQVYATNEKLFF. As DNA, the CDR3 is TGTGCCAGCAGCTTACCGGGACAGGTCTACGCAACTAATGAAAAACTGTTTTTT.

The rearrangement uses TRBV19 and TRBJ2-5, with D perhaps TRBD2 (6 bases). Trimming took off 1 base at V and 5 bases at J, with 8 bases between the two ends. This CDR3 has 13 amino acids. Germline loops: CDR1 LNHDA, CDR2 SQIVND (reference sequence). This CDR3 is CASSIGGRETQYF. CDR3 coding DNA: TGTGCCAGTAGTATAGGAGGGAGGGAGACCCAGTACTTC.

The chain links TRBV9 to TRBJ2-1; 8 bases fit TRBD1. J was trimmed by 4 bases and V by 2 bases; bases with no gene match: 8. The CDR3 has 16 amino acids. Germline V gene lookup returns CDR1 SGDLS and CDR2 YYNGEE. CDR3 region: CASSVRGQVGYNEQFF. In DNA, the CDR3 is TGTGCCAGCAGCGTCCGGGGACAGGTCGGATACAATGAGCAGTTCTTC.

This sequence joins TRBV27 and TRBJ1-1; D unresolved. Germline CDR1 MNHEY, CDR2 SMNVEV (reference sequence). This CDR3 has 14 amino acids. Deletions cut 2 bases from V and 0 bases from J, with 7 bases between. In nucleotides, the CDR3 is TGTGCCAGCAGTTTAATACAAATGAACACTGAAGCTTTCTTT. Protein sequence: CASSLIQMNTEAFF.

The V gene is TRBV19, the J gene TRBJ2-4; 12 bases align to TRBD2. J lost 5 bases, V lost 4 bases, and 6 bases had no gene match. Per the germline V gene, CDR1 is LNHDA and CDR2 is SQIVND (reference sequence). The CDR3 extends over 16 amino acids. The CDR3 loop reads CASSSGLAGPENIQYF. In DNA form, the CDR3 reads TGTGCCAGTAGTAGCGGACTAGCGGGGCCGGAAAACATTCAGTACTTC.

The chain uses TRBV19 and TRBJ1-2, with D unresolved. The CDR3 consists of 13 residues. The germline V and J ends were trimmed by 0 bases and 8 bases, with 10 bases remaining between them. Looked up from germline, CDR1 is LNHDA and CDR2 is SQIVND (reference sequence). DNA for the CDR3: TGTGCCAGTAGTATAGAATACCGAGGAGGCTACACCTTC. Its translation is CASSIEYRGGYTF.

The rearrangement joins TRBV30 to TRBJ1-5; 7 bases map to TRBD1. The junction had 12 bases not matched to a gene; V was cut back by 1 base and J by 6 bases. This CDR3 comprises 16 residues. Germline lookup yields CDR1 GTSNPN and CDR2 SVGIG (reference sequence). CDR3 sequence: CAWSGLTTGSGQPQHF. Here the CDR3 DNA reads TGTGCCTGGAGTGGCCTTACGACAGGGTCGGGTCAGCCCCAGCATTTT.

The CDR3 here is CASSLEGSGGTMLGYTF. In DNA, the CDR3 is TGCGCCAGCAGCTTGGAAGGAAGCGGGGGCACGATGCTTGGCTACACCTTC. This chain uses TRBV5-1 with TRBJ1-2; weak D call: TRBD1 (6 bases). CDR3 length equals 17 residues. Trimming took 0 bases from V and 7 from J, leaving 22 bases between them. Germline V lookup: CDR1 SGHRS, CDR2 YFSETQ.